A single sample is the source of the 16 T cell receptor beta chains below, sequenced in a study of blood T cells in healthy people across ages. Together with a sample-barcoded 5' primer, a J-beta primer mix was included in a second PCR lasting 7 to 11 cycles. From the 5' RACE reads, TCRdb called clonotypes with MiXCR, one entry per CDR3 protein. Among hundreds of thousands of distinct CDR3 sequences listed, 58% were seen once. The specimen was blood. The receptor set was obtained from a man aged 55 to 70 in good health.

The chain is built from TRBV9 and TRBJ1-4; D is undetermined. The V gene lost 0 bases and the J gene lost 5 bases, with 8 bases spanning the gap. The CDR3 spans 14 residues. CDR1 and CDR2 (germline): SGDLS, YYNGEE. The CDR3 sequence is CASSVAPGNEKLFF. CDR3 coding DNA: TGTGCCAGCAGCGTAGCCCCGGGGAATGAAAAACTGTTTTTT.

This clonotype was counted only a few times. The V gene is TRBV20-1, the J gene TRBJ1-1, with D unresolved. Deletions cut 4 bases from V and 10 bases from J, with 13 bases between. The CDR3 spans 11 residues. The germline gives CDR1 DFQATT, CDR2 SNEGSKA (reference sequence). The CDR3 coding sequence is TGCAGTGCTACCCTCAGCGGAGGAGCTTTCTTT. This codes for CSATLSGGAFF.

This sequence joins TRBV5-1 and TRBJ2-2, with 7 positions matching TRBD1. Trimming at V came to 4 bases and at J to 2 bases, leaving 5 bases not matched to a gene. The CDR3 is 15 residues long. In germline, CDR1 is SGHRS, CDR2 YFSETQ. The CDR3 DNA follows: TGCGCCAGCAGCCCGGACAGGACAAACACCGGGGAGCTGTTTTTT. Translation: CASSPDRTNTGELFF. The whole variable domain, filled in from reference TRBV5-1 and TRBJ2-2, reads KAGVTQTPRYLIKTRGQQVTLSCSPISGHRSVSWYQQTPGQGLQFLFEYFSETQRNKGNFPGRFSGRQFSNSRSEMNVSTLELGDSALYLCASSPDRTNTGELFFGEGSRLTVL.

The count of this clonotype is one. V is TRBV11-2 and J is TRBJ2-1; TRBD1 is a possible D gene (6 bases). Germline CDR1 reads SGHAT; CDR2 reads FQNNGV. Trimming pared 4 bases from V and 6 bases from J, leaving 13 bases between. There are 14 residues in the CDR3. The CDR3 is CASSSTTGFNEQFF. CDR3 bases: TGTGCCAGCAGCTCAACCACAGGGTTCAATGAGCAGTTCTTC.

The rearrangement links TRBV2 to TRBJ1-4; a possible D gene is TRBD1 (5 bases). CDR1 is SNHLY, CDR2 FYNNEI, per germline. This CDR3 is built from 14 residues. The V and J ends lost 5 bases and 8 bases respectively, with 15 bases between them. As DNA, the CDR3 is TGTGCCAGCAGTCCAACAGGAGTCAACGAAAAACTGTTTTTT. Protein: CASSPTGVNEKLFF.

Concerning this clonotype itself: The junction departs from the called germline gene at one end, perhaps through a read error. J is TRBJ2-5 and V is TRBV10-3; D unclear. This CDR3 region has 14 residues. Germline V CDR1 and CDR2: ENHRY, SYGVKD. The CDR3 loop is CAISESVGSETQSF. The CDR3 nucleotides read TGTGCCATCAGTGAGTCTGTGGGTTCAGAGACCCAGTCCTTC.

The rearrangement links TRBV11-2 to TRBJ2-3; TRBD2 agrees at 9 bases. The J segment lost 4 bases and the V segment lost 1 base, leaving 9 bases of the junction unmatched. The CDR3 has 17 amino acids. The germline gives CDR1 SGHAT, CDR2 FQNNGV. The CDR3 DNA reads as TGTGCCAGCAGCTTAGGGTCCGGCGGGGGGGCCCCAGATACGCAGTATTTT. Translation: CASSLGSGGGAPDTQYF. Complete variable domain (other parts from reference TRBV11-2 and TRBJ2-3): EAGVAQSPRYKIIEKRQSVAFWCNPISGHATLYWYQQILGQGPKLLIQFQNNGVVDDSQLPKDRFSAERLKGVDSTLKIQPAKLEDSAVYLCASSLGSGGGAPDTQYFGPGTRLTVL.

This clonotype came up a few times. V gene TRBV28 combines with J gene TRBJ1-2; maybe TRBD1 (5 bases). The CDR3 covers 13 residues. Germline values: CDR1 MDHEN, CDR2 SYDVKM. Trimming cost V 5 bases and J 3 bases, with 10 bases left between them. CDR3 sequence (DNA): TGTGCCAGCAGTAGACAGATCTACTATGGCTACACCTTC. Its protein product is CASSRQIYYGYTF.

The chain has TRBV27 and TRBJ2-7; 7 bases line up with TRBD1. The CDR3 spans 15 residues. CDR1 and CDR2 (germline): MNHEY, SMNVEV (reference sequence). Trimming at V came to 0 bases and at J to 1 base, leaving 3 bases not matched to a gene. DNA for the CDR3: TGTGCCAGCAGTTTATCCGGGACAGTTTCCTACGAGCAGTACTTC. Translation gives CASSLSGTVSYEQYF.

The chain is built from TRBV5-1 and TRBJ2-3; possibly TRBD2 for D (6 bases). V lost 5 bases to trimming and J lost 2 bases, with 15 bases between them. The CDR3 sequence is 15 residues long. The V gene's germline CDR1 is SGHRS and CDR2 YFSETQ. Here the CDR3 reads CASSRRDLFTDTQYF. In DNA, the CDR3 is TGCGCCAGCAGTAGGCGGGACCTCTTCACAGATACGCAGTATTTT.

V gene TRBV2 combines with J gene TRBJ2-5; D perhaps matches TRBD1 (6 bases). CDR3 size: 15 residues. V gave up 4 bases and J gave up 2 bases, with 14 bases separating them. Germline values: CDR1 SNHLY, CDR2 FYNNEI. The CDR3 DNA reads TGTGCCAGCAGTGCCCGACAGGCCTTACAAGAGACCCAGTACTTC. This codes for CASSARQALQETQYF.

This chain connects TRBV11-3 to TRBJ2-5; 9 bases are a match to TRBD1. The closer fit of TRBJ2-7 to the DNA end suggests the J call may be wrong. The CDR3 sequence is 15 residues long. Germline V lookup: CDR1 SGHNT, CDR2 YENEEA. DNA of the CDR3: TGTGCCAGCCCGAATACAGGGGGCAATGACGACGAGCAGTACTTC. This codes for CASPNTGGNDDEQYF.

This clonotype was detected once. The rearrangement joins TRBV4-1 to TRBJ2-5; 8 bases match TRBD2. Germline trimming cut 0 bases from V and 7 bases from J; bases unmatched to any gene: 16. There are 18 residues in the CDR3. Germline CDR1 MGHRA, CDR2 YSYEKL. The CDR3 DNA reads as TGCGCCAGCAGCCAAGATCGAAGATTAGCGGGGACAAAAGTGACCCAGTACTTC. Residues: CASSQDRRLAGTKVTQYF.

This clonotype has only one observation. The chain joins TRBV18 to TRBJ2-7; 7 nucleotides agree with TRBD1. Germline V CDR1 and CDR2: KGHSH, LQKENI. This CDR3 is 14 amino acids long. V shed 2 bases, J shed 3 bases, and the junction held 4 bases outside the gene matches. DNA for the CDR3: TGTGCCAGCTCACCAGATTCAGGGGGCTACGAGCAGTACTTC. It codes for CASSPDSGGYEQYF.

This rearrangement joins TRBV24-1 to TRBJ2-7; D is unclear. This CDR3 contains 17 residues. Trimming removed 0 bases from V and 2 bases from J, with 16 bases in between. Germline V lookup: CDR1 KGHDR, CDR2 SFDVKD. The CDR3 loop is CATSDLIDSRVAYEQYF. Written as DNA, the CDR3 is TGTGCCACCAGTGATTTGATAGACTCCCGGGTCGCCTACGAGCAGTACTTC.

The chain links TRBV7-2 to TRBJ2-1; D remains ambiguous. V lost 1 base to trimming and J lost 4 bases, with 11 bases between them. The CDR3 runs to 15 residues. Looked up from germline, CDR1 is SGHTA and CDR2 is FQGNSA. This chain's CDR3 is CASSLEMSTYNEQFF. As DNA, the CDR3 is TGTGCCAGCAGCTTAGAGATGAGCACTTACAATGAGCAGTTCTTC.